The clone carrying this T cell receptor beta chain was picked up one time. These data originate in a study of shared clonotypes between healthy human individuals. This CDR3 comprises 16 residues. Germline-derived CDR1 and CDR2 are SGHRS and YFSETQ. The V gene end was trimmed by 2 bases and the J gene end by 3 bases; junction bases not matched to a gene: 10. This table comes from immunoSEQ multiplex PCR, and its TCRdb copy is limited to in-frame clones, with some not included. The sample has a few million clones, under 97% seen once; the top ten hold roughly 0.13%. J is TRBJ2-7 and V is TRBV5-1, with 8 nucleotides matching TRBD2. The receptor's source is a man aged 18 to 30 in good health. The sample comprised naive CD4+ T cells sorted from blood. Subset denoted: CD45RA+ positively selected. CDR3 sequence: CASSFVGGATSYEQYF. The CDR3 bases are TGCGCCAGCAGCTTCGTCGGGGGGGCTACTAGCTACGAGCAGTACTTC.